The sequence of this TCR beta chain was determined in a study of human T cells and chemical hapten exposure. TCRdb reprocessed the RACE reads with MiXCR, giving one entry per CDR3 protein. Of fewer than 100,000 distinct CDR3 sequences listed, about an eighth are singletons. The time point here: patch test 1, 2 weeks after DPC sensitization. Noted treatment: therapeutic diphenylcyclopropenone sensitization with weekly scalp DPC. With 0 bases removed from V and 0 bases from J, the gap between germline ends came to 9 bases. The CDR3 runs 16 residues. Per the germline V gene, CDR1 is MGHRA and CDR2 is YSYEKL. This clonotype has ten or more counts.

The starting material was whole blood, obtained in connection with sensitization to the hapten diphenylcyclopropenone (DPC). This receptor was obtained from a woman in her fifties or sixties with alopecia areata. Some clones in this sample may be carry-over from other donors' samples. The chain links TRBV4-1 to TRBJ1-3, with D possibly being TRBD1 (5 bases). CDR3 sequence (DNA): TGCGCCAGCAGCCAAGAGGCAGGGAACTCTGGAAACACCATATATTTT. This gives the protein CASSQEAGNSGNTIYF.